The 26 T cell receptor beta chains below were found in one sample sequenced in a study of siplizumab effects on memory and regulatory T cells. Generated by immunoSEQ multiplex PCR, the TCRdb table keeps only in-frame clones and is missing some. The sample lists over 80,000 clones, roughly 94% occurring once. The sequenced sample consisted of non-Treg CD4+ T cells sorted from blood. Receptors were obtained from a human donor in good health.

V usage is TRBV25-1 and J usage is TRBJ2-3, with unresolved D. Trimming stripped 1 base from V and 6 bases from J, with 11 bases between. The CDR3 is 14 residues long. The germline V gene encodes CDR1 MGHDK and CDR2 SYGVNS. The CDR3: CASSEFTASDTQYF. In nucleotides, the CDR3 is TGTGCCAGCAGTGAATTTACAGCTTCCGATACGCAGTATTTT.

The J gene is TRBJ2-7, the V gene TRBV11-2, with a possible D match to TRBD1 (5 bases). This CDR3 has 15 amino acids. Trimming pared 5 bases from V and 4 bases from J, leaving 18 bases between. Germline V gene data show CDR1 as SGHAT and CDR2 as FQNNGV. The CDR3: CASSIGVSTPYEQYF. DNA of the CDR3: TGTGCCAGCAGCATAGGGGTCAGCACACCGTACGAGCAGTACTTC.

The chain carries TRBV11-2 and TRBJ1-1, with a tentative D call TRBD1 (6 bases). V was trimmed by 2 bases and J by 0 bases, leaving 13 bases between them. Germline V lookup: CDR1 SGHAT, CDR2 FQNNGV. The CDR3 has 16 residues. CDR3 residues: CASSLWGRGMNTEAFF. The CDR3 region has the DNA TGTGCCAGCAGCTTATGGGGAAGGGGGATGAACACTGAAGCTTTCTTT.

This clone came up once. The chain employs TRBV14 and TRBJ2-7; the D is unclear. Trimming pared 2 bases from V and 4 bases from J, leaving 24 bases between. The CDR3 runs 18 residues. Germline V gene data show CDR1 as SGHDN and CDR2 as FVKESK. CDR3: CASSQRAEAGPLRYEQYF. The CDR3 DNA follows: TGTGCCAGCAGCCAACGGGCCGAGGCTGGCCCCCTTCGATACGAGCAGTACTTC.

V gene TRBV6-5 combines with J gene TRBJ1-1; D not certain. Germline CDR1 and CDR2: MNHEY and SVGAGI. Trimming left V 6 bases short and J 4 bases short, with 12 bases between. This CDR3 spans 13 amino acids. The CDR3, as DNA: TGTGCCAGCAGGATCGGTTGGTTCACTGAAGCTTTCTTT. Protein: CASRIGWFTEAFF.

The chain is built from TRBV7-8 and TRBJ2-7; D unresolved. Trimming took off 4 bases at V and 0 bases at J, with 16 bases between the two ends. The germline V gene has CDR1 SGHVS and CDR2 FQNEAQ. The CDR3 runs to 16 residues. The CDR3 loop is CASSYTSAEFSYEQYF. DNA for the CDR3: TGTGCCAGCAGCTACACGTCGGCAGAATTCTCCTACGAGCAGTACTTC.

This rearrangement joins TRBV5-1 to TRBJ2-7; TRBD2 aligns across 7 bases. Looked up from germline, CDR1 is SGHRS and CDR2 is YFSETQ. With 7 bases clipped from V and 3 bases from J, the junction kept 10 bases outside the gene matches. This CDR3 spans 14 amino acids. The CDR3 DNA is TGCGCCAGCGGACCCTCGGGGGGTTACTACGAGCAGTACTTC. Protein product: CASGPSGGYYEQYF.

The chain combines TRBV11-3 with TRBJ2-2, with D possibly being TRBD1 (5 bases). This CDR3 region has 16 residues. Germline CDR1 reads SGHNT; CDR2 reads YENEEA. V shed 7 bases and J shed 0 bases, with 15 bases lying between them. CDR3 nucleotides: TGTGCCAGCACCTCCCCTAGGGGTCCGAACACCGGGGAGCTGTTTTTT. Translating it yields CASTSPRGPNTGELFF.

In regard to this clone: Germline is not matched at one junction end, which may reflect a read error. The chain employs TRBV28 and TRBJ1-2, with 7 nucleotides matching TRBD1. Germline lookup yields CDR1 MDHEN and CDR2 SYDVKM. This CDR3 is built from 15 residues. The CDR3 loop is CASSSGGRTKYGYTF. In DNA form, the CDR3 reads TGTGCCAGCAGCTCAGGGGGACGGACTAAATATGGCTACACCTTC.

This chain's CDR3 is CASSPYRAVSYEQYF. As DNA, the CDR3 is TGCGCCAGCAGTCCTTACAGAGCCGTATCCTACGAGCAGTACTTC. The V and J genes are TRBV23-1 and TRBJ2-7; D remains unclear. Being an ORF, TRBV23-1 has a function that is uncertain. Trimming removed 4 bases from V and 1 base from J, with 14 bases in between. The CDR3 runs 15 residues.

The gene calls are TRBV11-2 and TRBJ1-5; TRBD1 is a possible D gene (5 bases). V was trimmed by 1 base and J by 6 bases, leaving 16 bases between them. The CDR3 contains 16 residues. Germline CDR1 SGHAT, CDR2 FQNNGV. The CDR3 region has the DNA TGTGCCAGCAGCTTAGGCCCCAGGGACTGGGGTCAGCCCCAGCATTTT. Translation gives CASSLGPRDWGQPQHF.

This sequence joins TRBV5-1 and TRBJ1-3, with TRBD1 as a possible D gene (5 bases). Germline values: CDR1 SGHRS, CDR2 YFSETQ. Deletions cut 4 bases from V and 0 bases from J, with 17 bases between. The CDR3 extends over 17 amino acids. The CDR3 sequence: CASSQAPGRGSGNTIYF. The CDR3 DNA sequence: TGCGCCAGCAGCCAGGCCCCGGGACGGGGCTCTGGAAACACCATATATTTT.

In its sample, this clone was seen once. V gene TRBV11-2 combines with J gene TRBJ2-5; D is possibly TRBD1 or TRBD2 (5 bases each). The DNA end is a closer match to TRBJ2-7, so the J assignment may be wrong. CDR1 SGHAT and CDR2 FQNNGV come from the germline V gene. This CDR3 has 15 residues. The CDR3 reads CASSLEGPVSYEQYF. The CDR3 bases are TGTGCCAGCAGCTTAGAGGGACCGGTCTCCTACGAGCAGTACTTC.

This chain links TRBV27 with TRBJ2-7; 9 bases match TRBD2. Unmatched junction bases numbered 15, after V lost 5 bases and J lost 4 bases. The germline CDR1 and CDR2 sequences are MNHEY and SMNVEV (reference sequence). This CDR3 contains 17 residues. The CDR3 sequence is CASSPSAAGGTKYEQYF. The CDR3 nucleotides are TGTGCCAGCAGTCCCTCCGCGGCGGGAGGGACAAAGTACGAGCAGTACTTC.

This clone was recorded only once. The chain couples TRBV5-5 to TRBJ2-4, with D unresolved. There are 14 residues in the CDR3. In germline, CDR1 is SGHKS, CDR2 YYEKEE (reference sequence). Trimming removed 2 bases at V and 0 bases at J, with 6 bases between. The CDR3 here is CASSLVVAKNIQYF. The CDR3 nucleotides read TGTGCCAGCAGCTTAGTGGTAGCCAAAAACATTCAGTACTTC.

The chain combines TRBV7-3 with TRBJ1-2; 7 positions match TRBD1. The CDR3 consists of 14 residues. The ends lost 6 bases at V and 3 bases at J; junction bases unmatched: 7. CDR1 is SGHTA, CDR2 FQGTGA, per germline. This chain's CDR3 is CASRPRTGDYGYTF. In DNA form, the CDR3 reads TGTGCCAGCAGGCCCCGGACAGGAGACTATGGCTACACCTTC.

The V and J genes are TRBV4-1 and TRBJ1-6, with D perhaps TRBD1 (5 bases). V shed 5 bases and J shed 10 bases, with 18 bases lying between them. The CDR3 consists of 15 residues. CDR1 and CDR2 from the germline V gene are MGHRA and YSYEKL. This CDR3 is CASSKGTNSDSPLHF. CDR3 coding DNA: TGCGCCAGCAGCAAGGGGACGAACTCGGACTCACCCCTCCACTTT.

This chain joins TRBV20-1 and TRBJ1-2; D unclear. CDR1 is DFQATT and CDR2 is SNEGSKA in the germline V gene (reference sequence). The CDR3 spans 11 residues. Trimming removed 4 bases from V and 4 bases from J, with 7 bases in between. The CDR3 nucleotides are TGCAGTGCTACCAGTACCTATGGCTACACCTTC. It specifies CSATSTYGYTF.

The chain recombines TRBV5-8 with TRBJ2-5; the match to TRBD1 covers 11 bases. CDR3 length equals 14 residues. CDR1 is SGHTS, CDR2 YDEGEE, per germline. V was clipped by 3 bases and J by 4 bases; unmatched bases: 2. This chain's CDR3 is CASSSDRGRETQYF. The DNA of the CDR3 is TGTGCCAGCAGCTCGGACAGGGGGCGAGAGACCCAGTACTTC. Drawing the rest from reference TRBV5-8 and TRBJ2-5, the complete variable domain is EAGVTQSPTHLIKTRGQQATLRCSPISGHTSVYWYQQALGLGLQFLLWYDEGEERNRGNFPPRFSGRQFPNYSSELNVNALELEDSALYLCASSSDRGRETQYFGPGTRLLVL.

The CDR3 DNA is TGTGCCAGCAGTCCCCAGACAGGGAAGGTAGAGACCCAGTACTTC. Protein product: CASSPQTGKVETQYF. The V call is TRBV28, the J call TRBJ2-5; 7 bases are shared with TRBD1. With 5 bases clipped from V and 4 bases from J, the junction kept 10 bases outside the gene matches. There are 15 residues in the CDR3. Looked up from germline, CDR1 is MDHEN and CDR2 is SYDVKM.

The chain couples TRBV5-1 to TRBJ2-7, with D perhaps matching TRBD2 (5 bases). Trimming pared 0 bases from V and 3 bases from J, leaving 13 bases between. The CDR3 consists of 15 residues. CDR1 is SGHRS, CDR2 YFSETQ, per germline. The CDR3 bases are TGCGCCAGCAGCTTGGTAGAGGGAATCATCTACGAGCAGTACTTC. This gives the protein CASSLVEGIIYEQYF.

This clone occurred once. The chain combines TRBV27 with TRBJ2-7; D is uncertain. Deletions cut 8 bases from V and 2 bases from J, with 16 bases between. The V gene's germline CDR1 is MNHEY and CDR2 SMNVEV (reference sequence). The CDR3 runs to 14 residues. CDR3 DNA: TGTGCCAGCCACGACCTAGGGAATCCCTACGAGCAGTACTTC. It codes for CASHDLGNPYEQYF.

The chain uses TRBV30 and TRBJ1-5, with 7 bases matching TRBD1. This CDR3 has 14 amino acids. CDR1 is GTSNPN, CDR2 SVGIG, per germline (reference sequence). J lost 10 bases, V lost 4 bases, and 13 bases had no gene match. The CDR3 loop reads CAWKGNRGRGPQHF. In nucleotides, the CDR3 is TGTGCCTGGAAGGGGAACAGGGGACGAGGCCCCCAGCATTTT.

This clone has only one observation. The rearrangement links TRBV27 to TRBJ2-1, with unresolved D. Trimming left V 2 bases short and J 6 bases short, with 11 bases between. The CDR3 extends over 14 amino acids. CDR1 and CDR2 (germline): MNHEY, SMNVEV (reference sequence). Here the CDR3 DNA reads TGTGCCAGCAGTTTAGTCCCGACCGGCAATGAGCAGTTCTTC. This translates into CASSLVPTGNEQFF.

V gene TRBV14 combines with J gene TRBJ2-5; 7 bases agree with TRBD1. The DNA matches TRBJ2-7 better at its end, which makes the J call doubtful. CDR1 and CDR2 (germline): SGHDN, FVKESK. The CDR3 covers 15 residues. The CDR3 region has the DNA TGTGCCAGCAGCCAAGTTGAACAGGGGACCTACGAGCAGTACTTC. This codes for CASSQVEQGTYEQYF.

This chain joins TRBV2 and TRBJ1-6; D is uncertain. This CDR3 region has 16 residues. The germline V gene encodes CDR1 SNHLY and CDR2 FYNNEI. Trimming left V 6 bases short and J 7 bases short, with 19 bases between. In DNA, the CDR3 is TGTGCCAGCAGACCCCGGGGTAGGCAGAAGAATTCACCCCTCCACTTT. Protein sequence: CASRPRGRQKNSPLHF.